This T cell receptor beta chain was sequenced in a study of T cells in Graves' hyperthyroidism and ophthalmopathy. Whole-study results and caveats: The majority of expanded thyroid clonotypes above 0.001 also appeared in blood.

Stable Graves' hyperthyroidism denoted no ophthalmopathy progression over 18 months. This clonotype was counted only a few times. The antigen remains unidentified. Trimming left V 3 bases short and J 3 bases short, with 20 bases between. Germline V lookup: CDR1 SEHNR, CDR2 FQNEAQ (reference sequence). This CDR3 comprises 17 residues. From RNA transcripts, TCR beta CDR3 regions were amplified. HTBI primers were employed in a first-round RT-PCR of the TCR CDR3. TCRdb recomputed calls from the multiplex PCR reads with MiXCR, one row per CDR3 protein. The data show around 760,000 distinct CDR3 sequences, roughly 32% seen once.

V usage is TRBV7-9 and J usage is TRBJ1-2; TRBD1 is a possible D gene (6 bases). The clonotype originates from a woman aged 40-49 years with Graves' hyperthyroidism. Sample: blood. The CDR3 loop reads CASSFDPGAGGDYGYTF. In DNA form, the CDR3 reads TGTGCCAGCAGCTTCGATCCAGGGGCCGGGGGTGACTATGGCTACACCTTC.